This T cell receptor (beta chain) was documented in a study of T cell responses to AZD1222 COVID-19 vaccine. Here immunoSEQ multiplex PCR was the method, and the copy in TCRdb shows in-frame clones only, minus some. The table lists around 95,000 clones, 92% of them singletons. The CDR3 runs 13 residues. This clone was seen a single time. The sequence was obtained from an adult in good health. The rearrangement uses TRBV21-1 and TRBJ2-5; the table names TRBD1, a call not compared with the DNA. TRBV21-1 corresponds to a pseudogene. Sequencing was performed on peripheral blood, taken on day 0 of AZD1222 vaccination. The CDR3 DNA reads TGTGCCAGCAGGTGGGGCCCGCGGGAGACCCAGTACTTC. This translates into CASRWGPRETQYF.